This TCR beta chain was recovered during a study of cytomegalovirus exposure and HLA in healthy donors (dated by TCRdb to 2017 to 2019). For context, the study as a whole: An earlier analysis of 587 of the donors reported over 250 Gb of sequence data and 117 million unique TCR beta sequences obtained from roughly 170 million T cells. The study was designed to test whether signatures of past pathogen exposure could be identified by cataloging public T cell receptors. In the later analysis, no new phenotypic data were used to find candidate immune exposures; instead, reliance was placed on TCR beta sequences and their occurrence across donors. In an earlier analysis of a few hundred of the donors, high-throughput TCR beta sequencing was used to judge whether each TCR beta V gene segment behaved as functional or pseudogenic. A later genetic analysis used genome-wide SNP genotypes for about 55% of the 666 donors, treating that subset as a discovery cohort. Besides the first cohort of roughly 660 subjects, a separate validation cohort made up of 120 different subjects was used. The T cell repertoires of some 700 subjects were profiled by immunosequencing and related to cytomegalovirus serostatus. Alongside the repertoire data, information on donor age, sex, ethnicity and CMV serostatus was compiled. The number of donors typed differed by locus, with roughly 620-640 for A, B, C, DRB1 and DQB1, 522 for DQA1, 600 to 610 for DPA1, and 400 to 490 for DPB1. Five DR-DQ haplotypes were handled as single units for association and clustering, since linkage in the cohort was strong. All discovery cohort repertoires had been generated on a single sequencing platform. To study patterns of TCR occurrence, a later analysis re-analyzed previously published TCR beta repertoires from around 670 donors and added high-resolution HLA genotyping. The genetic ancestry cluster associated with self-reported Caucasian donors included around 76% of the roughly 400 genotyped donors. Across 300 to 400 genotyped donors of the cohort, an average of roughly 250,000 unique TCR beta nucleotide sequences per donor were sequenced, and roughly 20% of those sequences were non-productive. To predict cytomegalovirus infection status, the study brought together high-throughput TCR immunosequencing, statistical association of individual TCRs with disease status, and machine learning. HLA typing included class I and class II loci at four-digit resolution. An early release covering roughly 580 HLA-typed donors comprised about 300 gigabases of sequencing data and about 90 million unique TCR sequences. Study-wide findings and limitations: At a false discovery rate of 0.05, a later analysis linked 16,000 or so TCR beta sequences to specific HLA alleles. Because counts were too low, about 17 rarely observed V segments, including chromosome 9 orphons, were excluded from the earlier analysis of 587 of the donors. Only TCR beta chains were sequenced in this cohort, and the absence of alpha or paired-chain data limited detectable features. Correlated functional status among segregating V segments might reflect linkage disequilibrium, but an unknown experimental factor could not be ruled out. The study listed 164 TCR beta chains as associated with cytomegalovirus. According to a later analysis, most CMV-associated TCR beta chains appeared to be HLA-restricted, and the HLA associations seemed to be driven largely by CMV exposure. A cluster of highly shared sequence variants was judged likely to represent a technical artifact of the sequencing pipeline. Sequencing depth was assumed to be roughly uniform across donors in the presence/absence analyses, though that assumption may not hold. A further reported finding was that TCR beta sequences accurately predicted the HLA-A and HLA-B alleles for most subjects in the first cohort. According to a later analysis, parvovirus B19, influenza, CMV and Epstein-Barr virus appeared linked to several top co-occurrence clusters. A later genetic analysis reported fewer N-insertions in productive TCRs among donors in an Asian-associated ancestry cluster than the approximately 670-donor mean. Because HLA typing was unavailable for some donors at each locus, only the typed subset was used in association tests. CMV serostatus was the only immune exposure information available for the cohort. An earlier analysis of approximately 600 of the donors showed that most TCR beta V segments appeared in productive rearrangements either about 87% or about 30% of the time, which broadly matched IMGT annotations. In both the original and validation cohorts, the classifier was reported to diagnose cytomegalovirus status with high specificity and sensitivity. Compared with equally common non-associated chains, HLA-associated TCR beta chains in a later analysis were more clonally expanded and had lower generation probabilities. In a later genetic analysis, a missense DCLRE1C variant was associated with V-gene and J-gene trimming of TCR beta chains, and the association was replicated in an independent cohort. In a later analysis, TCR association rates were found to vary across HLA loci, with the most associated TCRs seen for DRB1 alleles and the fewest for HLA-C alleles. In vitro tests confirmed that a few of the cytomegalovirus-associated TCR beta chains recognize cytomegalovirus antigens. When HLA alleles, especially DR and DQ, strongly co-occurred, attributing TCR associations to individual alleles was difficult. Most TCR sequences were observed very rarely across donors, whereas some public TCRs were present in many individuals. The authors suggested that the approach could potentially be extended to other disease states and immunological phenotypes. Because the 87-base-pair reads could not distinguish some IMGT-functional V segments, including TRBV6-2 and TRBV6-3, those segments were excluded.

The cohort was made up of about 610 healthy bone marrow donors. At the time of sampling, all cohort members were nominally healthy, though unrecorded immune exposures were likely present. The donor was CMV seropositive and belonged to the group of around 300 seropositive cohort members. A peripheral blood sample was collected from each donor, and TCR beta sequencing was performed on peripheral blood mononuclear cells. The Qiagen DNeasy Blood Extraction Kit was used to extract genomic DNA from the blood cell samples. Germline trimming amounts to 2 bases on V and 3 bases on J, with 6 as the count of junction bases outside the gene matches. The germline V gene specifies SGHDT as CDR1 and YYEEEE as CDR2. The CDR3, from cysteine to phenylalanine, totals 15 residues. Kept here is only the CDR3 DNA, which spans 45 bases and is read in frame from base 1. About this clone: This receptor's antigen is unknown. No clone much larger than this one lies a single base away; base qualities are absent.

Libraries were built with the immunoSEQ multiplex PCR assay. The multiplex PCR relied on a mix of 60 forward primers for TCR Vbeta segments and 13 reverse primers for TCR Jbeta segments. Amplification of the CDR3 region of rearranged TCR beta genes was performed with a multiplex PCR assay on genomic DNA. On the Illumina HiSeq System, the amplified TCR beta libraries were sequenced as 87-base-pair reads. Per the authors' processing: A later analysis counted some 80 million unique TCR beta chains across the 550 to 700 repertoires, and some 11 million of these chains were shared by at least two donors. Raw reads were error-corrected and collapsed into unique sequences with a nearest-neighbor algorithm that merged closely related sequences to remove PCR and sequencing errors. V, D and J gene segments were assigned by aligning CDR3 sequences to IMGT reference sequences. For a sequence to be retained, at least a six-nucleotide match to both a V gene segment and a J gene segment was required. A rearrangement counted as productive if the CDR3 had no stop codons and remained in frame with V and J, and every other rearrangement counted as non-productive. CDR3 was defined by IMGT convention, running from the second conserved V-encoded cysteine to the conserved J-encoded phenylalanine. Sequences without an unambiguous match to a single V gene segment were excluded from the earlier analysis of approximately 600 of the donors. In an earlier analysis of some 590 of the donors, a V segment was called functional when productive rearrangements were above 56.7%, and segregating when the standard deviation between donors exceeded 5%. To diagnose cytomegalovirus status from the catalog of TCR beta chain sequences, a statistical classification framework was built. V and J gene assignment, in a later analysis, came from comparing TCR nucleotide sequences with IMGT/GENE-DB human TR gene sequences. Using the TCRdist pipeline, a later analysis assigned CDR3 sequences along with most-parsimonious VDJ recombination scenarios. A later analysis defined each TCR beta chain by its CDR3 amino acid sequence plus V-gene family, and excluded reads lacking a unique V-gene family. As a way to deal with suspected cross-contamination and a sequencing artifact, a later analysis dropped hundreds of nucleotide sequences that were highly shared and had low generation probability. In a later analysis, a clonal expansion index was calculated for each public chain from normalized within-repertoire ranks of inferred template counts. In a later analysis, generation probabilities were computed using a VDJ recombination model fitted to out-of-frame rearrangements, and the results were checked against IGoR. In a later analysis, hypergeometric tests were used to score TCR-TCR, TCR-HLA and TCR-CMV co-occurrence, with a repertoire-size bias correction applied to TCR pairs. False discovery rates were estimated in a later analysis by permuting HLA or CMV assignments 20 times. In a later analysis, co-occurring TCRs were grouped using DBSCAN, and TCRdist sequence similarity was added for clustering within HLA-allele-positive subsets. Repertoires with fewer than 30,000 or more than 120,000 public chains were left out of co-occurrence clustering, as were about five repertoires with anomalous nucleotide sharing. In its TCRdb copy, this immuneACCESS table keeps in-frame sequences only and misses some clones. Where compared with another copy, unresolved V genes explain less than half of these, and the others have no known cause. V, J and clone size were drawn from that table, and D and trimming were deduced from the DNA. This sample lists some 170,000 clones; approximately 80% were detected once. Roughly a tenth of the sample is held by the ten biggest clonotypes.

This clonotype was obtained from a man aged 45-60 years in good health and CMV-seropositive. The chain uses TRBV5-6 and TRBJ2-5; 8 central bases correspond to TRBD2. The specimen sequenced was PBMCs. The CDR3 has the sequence CASSLVTSVEETQYF. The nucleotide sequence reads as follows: TGTGCCAGCAGCTTAGTGACTAGCGTAGAAGAGACCCAGTACTTC.